Following are 18 T cell receptor beta chains from one sample sequenced in a study of shared clonotypes between healthy human individuals. This table comes from immunoSEQ multiplex PCR, and its TCRdb copy is limited to in-frame clones, with some not included. The sample holds some 2.1 million clones, around 93% seen once. Naive CD8 populations comprised CD45RO-negative cells positively selected for CCR7, excluding terminally differentiated effector memory CD45RA+ cells. Sequencing was performed on naive CD8+ T cells from PBMCs. The receptors were sampled from a young man in good health. Some clones in this sample may be carry-over from other donors' samples.

This clone was recorded only once. The J gene is TRBJ2-7, the V gene TRBV5-6; D unclear. Trimming removed 4 bases at V and 2 bases at J, with 7 bases between. The germline V gene has CDR1 SGHDT and CDR2 YYEEEE. The CDR3 consists of 12 residues. The CDR3 here is CASSDGTYEQYF. The CDR3 bases are TGTGCCAGCAGCGACGGAACCTACGAGCAGTACTTC.

The chain is built from TRBV19 and TRBJ2-3; D possibly corresponds to TRBD1 (5 bases). Germline CDR1 reads LNHDA; CDR2 reads SQIVND (reference sequence). The CDR3 covers 15 residues. Trimming removed 4 bases from V and 2 bases from J, with 13 bases in between. CDR3 nucleotide sequence: TGTGCCAGTAGTAGGAAGGGGCCTCTCACAGATACGCAGTATTTT. This gives the protein CASSRKGPLTDTQYF.

Here the CDR3 reads CASSLDRGGYGYTF. The CDR3 bases are TGCGCCAGCAGCCTTGACAGGGGGGGCTATGGCTACACCTTC. V gene TRBV4-1 combines with J gene TRBJ1-2, with 9 bases lining up with TRBD1. The germline gives CDR1 MGHRA, CDR2 YSYEKL. V lost 4 bases to trimming and J lost 4 bases; unmatched junction nucleotides: 4. The CDR3 length is 14 residues.

The genes are TRBV5-8 and TRBJ2-2; D gene ambiguous. The V and J ends lost 3 bases and 6 bases respectively, with 6 bases between them. Germline lookup yields CDR1 SGHTS and CDR2 YDEGEE. This CDR3 spans 12 amino acids. Here the CDR3 reads CASSYIAGELFF. The DNA for the CDR3 is TGTGCCAGCAGCTACATAGCCGGGGAGCTGTTTTTT.

This chain uses TRBV28 with TRBJ1-4, with TRBD1 matching over 7 bases. Germline V gene data show CDR1 as MDHEN and CDR2 as SYDVKM. Losses at the gene ends were 3 bases for V and 4 bases for J; bases not matched to a gene: 5. CDR3 length: 15 residues. CDR3 in DNA: TGTGCCAGCAGTTTGGGACAGTCTCGTAATGAAAAACTGTTTTTT. Translation gives CASSLGQSRNEKLFF. Supplemented by reference TRBV28 and TRBJ1-4, the full variable domain reads DVKVTQSSRYLVKRTGEKVFLECVQDMDHENMFWYRQDPGLGLRLIYFSYDVKMKEKGDIPEGYSVSREKKERFSLILESASTNQTSMYLCASSLGQSRNEKLFFGSGTQLSVL.

The CDR3: CASSEVGQGMAAEAFF. In nucleotides, the CDR3 is TGTGCCAGCAGTGAAGTGGGACAGGGGATGGCCGCTGAAGCTTTCTTT. This chain uses TRBV2 with TRBJ1-1; 10 bases are shared with TRBD1. Germline assignment: CDR1 SNHLY and CDR2 FYNNEI. V lost 1 base to trimming and J lost 6 bases; unmatched junction nucleotides: 8. The CDR3 runs to 16 residues.

This chain joins TRBV27 and TRBJ2-1, with D perhaps TRBD1 (6 bases). This CDR3 has 14 residues. The germline V gene encodes CDR1 MNHEY and CDR2 SMNVEV (reference sequence). V was pared by 4 bases and J by 4 bases, with 11 bases between. The CDR3 region is CASSSQDSYNEQFF. The CDR3 DNA reads TGTGCCAGCAGTTCCCAGGACAGTTACAATGAGCAGTTCTTC.

This chain uses TRBV6-6 with TRBJ1-2, with TRBD1 identical over 8 bases. Germline CDR1 is MNHNY and CDR2 is SVGAGI (reference sequence). V shed 11 bases, J shed 5 bases, and the junction held 7 bases outside the gene matches. The CDR3 covers 12 residues. Here the CDR3 reads CAAGGARYGYTF. DNA for the CDR3: TGTGCCGCAGGGGGCGCGAGATATGGCTACACCTTC.

The chain combines TRBV9 with TRBJ2-5; a weak D match, TRBD1 (6 bases). This CDR3 comprises 16 residues. V shed 3 bases and J shed 5 bases, with 20 bases lying between them. Germline loops: CDR1 SGDLS, CDR2 YYNGEE. Here the CDR3 DNA reads TGTGCCAGCAGCGGAGACATCGGGACACCGCGGGAGACCCAGTACTTC. Translating it yields CASSGDIGTPRETQYF.

The rearrangement links TRBV7-9 to TRBJ2-1, with 11 bases identical to TRBD2. V shed 5 bases, J shed 7 bases, and the junction held 19 bases outside the gene matches. In germline, CDR1 is SEHNR, CDR2 FQNEAQ (reference sequence). The CDR3 is 19 residues long. The chain's CDR3 is CASSPEDGSGLAGGNEQFF. CDR3 coding DNA: TGTGCCAGCAGCCCGGAGGACGGATCGGGGCTAGCGGGAGGTAATGAGCAGTTCTTC.

The chain couples TRBV6-4 to TRBJ1-1; unclear D gene. The CDR3 is made up of 14 amino acids. Trimming shortened V by 6 bases and J by 6 bases, and 17 bases separated the two germline ends. The germline CDR1 and CDR2 sequences are MRHNA and SNTAGT. The CDR3 bases are TGTGCCAGCAGAAAATCCCCAGTTACGGCTGAAGCTTTCTTT. Protein product: CASRKSPVTAEAFF.

This clone was detected once. The chain carries TRBV5-1 and TRBJ2-1; TRBD1 or TRBD2 may be the D gene (5 bases each). V was pared by 3 bases and J by 2 bases, with 15 bases between. Germline CDR1 is SGHRS and CDR2 is YFSETQ. This CDR3 has 16 amino acids. In DNA, the CDR3 is TGCGCCAGCAGCTGGGGCCCGTCGGGGCCCTACAATGAGCAGTTCTTC. This gives the protein CASSWGPSGPYNEQFF.

The V gene is TRBV9, the J gene TRBJ2-7; TRBD2 agrees at 12 bases. V was clipped by 3 bases and J by 4 bases; unmatched bases: 8. Per germline, CDR1 SGDLS and CDR2 YYNGEE. The CDR3 is 16 residues long. CDR3 DNA: TGTGCCAGCAGCGCGACTAGCGGGAGTGGTAGGTACGAGCAGTACTTC. It encodes CASSATSGSGRYEQYF.

The chain joins TRBV7-9 to TRBJ2-4; D uncertain. This CDR3 comprises 16 residues. Germline CDR1 SEHNR, CDR2 FQNEAQ (reference sequence). Between the trimmed V and J ends, which lost 4 bases and 0 bases, there was a span of 13 bases. The CDR3 spells CASSSPGLIAKNIQYF. CDR3 nucleotides: TGTGCCAGCAGCTCACCGGGCCTCATAGCCAAAAACATTCAGTACTTC.

The chain carries TRBV2 and TRBJ2-2, with 9 bases aligning to TRBD1. V gave up 3 bases and J gave up 3 bases; unmatched junction bases: 2. The CDR3 extends over 15 amino acids. Germline CDR1 SNHLY, CDR2 FYNNEI. The CDR3 reads CASSETGGHTGELFF. DNA for the CDR3: TGTGCCAGCAGTGAGACAGGGGGGCACACCGGGGAGCTGTTTTTT.

With respect to this clone: This sample includes further DNA sequences coding for the same CDR3. V usage is TRBV27 and J usage is TRBJ2-7, with TRBD1 as a possible D gene (5 bases). The CDR3 loop spans 13 amino acids. V was clipped by 2 bases and J by 2 bases, with 7 bases between them. Germline V gene sequence: CDR1 MNHEY, CDR2 SMNVEV (reference sequence). The CDR3 DNA reads TGTGCCAGCAGTTTAGGGGCTCCCTACGAGCAGTACTTC. It encodes CASSLGAPYEQYF.

The V gene is TRBV19, the J gene TRBJ1-2; 9 bases align to TRBD1. Germline CDR1 is LNHDA and CDR2 is SQIVND (reference sequence). V dropped 6 bases and J dropped 6; count of bases not matched to a gene: 14. This CDR3 spans 16 amino acids. The CDR3 spells CASSSPGDRASHGYTF. CDR3 in DNA: TGTGCCAGTAGCTCCCCAGGGGACAGGGCGTCGCATGGCTACACCTTC.

V usage is TRBV4-2 and J usage is TRBJ2-5; unclear D gene. The J call may be in error: the DNA end matches TRBJ2-7 better. The CDR3 length is 11 residues. Germline V CDR1 and CDR2: LGHNA, YNFKEQ. CDR3 amino acids: CASSQAYEQYF. The CDR3 DNA reads TGTGCCAGCAGCCAAGCATACGAGCAGTACTTC.